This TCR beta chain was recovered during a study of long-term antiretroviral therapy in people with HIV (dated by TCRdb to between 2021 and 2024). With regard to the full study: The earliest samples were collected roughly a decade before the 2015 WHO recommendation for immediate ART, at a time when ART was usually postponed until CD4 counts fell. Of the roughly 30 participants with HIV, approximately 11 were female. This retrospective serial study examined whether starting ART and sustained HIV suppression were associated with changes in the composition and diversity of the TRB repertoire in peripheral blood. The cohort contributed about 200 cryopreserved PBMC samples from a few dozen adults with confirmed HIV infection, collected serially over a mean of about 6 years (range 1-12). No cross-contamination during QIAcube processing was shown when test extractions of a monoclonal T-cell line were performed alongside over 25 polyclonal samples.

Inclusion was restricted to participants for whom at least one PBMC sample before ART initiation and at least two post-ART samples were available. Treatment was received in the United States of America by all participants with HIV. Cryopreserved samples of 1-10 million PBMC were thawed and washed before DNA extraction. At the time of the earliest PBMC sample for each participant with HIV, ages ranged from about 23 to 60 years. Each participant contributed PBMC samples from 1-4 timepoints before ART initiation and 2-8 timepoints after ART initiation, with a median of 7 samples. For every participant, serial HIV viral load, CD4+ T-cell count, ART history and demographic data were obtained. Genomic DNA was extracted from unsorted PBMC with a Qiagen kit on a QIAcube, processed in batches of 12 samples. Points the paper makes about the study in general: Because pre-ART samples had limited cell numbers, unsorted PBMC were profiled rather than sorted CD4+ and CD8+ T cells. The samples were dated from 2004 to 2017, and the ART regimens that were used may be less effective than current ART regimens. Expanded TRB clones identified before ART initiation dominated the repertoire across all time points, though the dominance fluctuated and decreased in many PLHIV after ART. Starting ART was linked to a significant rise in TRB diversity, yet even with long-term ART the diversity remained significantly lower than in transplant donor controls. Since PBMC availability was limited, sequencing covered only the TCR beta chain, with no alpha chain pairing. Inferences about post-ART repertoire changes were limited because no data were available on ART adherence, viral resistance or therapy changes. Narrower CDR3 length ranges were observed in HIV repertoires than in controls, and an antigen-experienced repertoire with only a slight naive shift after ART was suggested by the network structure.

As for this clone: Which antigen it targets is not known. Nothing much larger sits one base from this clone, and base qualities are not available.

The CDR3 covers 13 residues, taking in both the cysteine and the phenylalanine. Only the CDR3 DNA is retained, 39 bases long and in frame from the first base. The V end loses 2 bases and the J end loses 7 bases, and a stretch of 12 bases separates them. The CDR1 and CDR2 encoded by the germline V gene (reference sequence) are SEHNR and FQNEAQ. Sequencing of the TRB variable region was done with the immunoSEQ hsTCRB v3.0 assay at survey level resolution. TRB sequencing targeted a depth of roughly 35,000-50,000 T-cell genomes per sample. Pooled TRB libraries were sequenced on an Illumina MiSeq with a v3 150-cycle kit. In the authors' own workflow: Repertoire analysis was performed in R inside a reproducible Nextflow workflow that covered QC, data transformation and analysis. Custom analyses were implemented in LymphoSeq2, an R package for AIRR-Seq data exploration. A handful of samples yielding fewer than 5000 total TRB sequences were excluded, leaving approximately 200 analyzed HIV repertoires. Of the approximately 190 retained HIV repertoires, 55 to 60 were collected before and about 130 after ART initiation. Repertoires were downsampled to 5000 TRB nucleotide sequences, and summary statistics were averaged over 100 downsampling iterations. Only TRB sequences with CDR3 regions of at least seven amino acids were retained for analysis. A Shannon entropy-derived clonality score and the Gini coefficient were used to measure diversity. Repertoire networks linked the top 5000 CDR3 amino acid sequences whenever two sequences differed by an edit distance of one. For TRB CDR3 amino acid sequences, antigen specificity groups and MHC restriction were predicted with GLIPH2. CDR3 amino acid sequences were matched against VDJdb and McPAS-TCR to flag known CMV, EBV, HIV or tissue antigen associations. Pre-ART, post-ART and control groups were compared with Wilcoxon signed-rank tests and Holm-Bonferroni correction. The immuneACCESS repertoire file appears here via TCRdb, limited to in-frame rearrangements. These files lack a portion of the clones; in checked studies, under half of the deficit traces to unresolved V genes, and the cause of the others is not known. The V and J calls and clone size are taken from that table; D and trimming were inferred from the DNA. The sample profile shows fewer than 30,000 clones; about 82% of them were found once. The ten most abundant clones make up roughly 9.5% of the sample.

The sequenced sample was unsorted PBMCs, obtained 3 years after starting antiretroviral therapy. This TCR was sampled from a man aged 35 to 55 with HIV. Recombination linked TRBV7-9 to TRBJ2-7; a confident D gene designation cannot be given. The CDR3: CASSLTPAGEQYF. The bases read TGTGCCAGCAGCTTAACCCCAGCCGGGGAGCAGTACTTC.